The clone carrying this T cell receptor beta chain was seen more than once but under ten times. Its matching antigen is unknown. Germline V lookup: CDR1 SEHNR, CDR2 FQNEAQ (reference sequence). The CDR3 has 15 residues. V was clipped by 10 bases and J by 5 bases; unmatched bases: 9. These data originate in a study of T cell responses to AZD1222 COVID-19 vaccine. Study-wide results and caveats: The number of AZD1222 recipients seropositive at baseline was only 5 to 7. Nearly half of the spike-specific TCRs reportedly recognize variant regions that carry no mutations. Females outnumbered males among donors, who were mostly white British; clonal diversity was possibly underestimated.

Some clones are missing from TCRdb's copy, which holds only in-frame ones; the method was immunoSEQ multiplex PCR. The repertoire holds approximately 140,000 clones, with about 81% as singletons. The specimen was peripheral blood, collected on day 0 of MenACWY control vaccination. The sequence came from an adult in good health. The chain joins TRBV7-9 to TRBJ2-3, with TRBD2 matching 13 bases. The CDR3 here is CATQGTSGVRDTQYF. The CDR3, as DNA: TGTGCCACCCAAGGGACTAGCGGGGTGAGAGATACGCAGTATTTT.